The 13 T cell receptor beta chains presented below share a single source sample, sequenced in a study of T cells after yellow fever vaccination (dated by TCRdb to between 2018 and 2021). This specimen's treatment or condition label, interpreted: live attenuated yellow fever vaccine strain. Receptor libraries were prepared by 5' RACE. Sequenced on an Illumina HiSeq 2500. TCRdb reanalyzed the raw reads on its own, using fastp at Q25 for trimming and MiXCR for clone calling, and kept in-frame beta chains. Every distinct CDR3 protein forms one entry, paired with its most common genes and DNA. Across this sample there are about 230,000 distinct CDR3 sequences, with around 6.7% seen only once. The biggest ten clones account for about 0.95% of the sample. The sample consisted of CD4+ T cells sorted from PBMCs, taken on the day of the yellow fever booster vaccination. These receptors were obtained from a man aged 30 to 45 who received the YFV17D yellow fever vaccine.

This clonotype was seen repeatedly, ten times or more. CDR3 region: CSVEDGTGSPLHF. The CDR3 DNA follows: TGCAGCGTTGAAGACGGCACAGGGTCACCCCTCCACTTT. The chain carries TRBV29-1 and TRBJ1-6, with D possibly matching TRBD1 (6 bases). V gave up 0 bases and J gave up 10 bases, with 10 bases separating them. CDR1 SQVTM and CDR2 ANQGSEA come from the germline V gene. CDR3 length equals 13 residues.

Many counts were recorded for this clonotype. The gene calls are TRBV7-9 and TRBJ1-5; D is undetermined. The CDR3 extends over 16 amino acids. The ends were cut back, 3 bases at V and 9 bases at J, with 21 bases in the middle. The germline V gene has CDR1 SEHNR and CDR2 FQNEAQ (reference sequence). The CDR3 is CASSFKSDRGSGPQHF. In DNA form, the CDR3 reads TGTGCCAGCAGCTTCAAGTCAGATCGCGGTTCAGGGCCCCAGCATTTT.

This clonotype was detected a few times. V gene TRBV14 combines with J gene TRBJ2-2, with D uncertain. Germline CDR1 is SGHDN and CDR2 is FVKESK. The CDR3 length is 15 residues. Between the trimmed V and J ends, which lost 1 base and 10 bases, there was a span of 16 bases. CDR3 protein: CASSQATGLPQELFF. CDR3 DNA: TGTGCCAGCAGCCAAGCTACTGGATTGCCCCAGGAGCTGTTTTTT.

This clonotype was counted at least ten times. The J gene is TRBJ2-1, the V gene TRBV7-6; the D gene is possibly TRBD2 (5 bases). V gave up 5 bases and J gave up 4 bases, with 18 bases separating them. This CDR3 has 16 amino acids. The germline gives CDR1 SGHVS, CDR2 FNYEAQ. The CDR3 DNA reads as TGTGCCAGCAGCAAGGGATCCGGGGTCGCTTACAATGAGCAGTTCTTC. Protein product: CASSKGSGVAYNEQFF.

The table lists this clonotype with a few counts. The gene calls are TRBV3-1 and TRBJ2-4; D is perhaps TRBD1 or TRBD2 (5 bases each). V was clipped by 5 bases and J by 1 base, with 15 bases between them. Per germline, CDR1 LGHDT and CDR2 YNNKEL (reference sequence). CDR3 size: 16 residues. The CDR3 bases are TGTGCCAGCAGCTACGGGGCCCTAGGTGCCAAAAACATTCAGTACTTC. The encoded protein is CASSYGALGAKNIQYF.

This clonotype has just a few counts. The genes are TRBV7-3 and TRBJ2-1, with D possibly matching TRBD1 (6 bases). The CDR3 loop spans 13 amino acids. From germline, CDR1 is SGHTA and CDR2 FQGTGA. V was trimmed by 0 bases and J by 9 bases, leaving 9 bases between them. The CDR3: CASSLTGRGEQFF. As DNA, the CDR3 is TGTGCCAGCAGCTTAACGGGCAGGGGTGAGCAGTTCTTC.

This clonotype showed up just a few times. The rearrangement uses TRBV6-5 and TRBJ2-1; 15 positions agree with TRBD2. V shed 6 bases and J 8 bases; nucleotides not matched to a gene: 5. From germline, CDR1 is MNHEY and CDR2 SVGAGI. This CDR3 region has 15 residues. The CDR3 loop is CASSRGLAGGYEQFF. The CDR3 nucleotides are TGTGCCAGCAGCCGGGGACTAGCGGGAGGATATGAGCAGTTCTTC.

This clonotype has more than one count but fewer than ten. This sequence joins TRBV6-1 and TRBJ1-5, with D maybe TRBD1 (5 bases). The germline gives CDR1 MNHNS, CDR2 SASEGT. This CDR3 is built from 13 residues. Trimming took off 3 bases at V and 9 bases at J, with 12 bases between the two ends. The CDR3 nucleotides read TGTGCCAGCAGTGATGCCGGGGGATCGCCCCAGCATTTT. This encodes CASSDAGGSPQHF.

Note on this clonotype: At one end the junction does not follow the germline gene, possibly because of a read error. The chain uses TRBV3-1 and TRBJ2-5; possibly TRBD1 for D (6 bases). The CDR3 runs 15 residues. Looked up from germline, CDR1 is LGHDT and CDR2 is YNNKEL (reference sequence). CDR3 DNA sequence: TGTGCCTGCAGCGAGCAGGGGCCTTCGCAAGAGACCCAGTACTTC. As protein: CACSEQGPSQETQYF.

The V gene is TRBV7-2, the J gene TRBJ1-5, with D maybe TRBD1 (6 bases). Germline CDR1 reads SGHTA; CDR2 reads FQGNSA. Trimming cost V 4 bases and J 2 bases, with 12 bases left between them. The CDR3 totals 15 residues. The CDR3 here is CASSSQGMGNQPQHF. CDR3 DNA: TGTGCCAGCAGCTCTCAGGGGATGGGCAATCAGCCCCAGCATTTT.

This rearrangement joins TRBV7-2 to TRBJ2-5; D tentatively fits TRBD1 or TRBD2 (5 bases each). Germline values: CDR1 SGHTA, CDR2 FQGNSA. This CDR3 has 17 amino acids. The V gene lost 2 bases and the J gene lost 4 bases, with 20 bases spanning the gap. In nucleotides, the CDR3 is TGTGCCAGCAGCTTAAGGGGACCAATTCGAGGCGCAGAGACCCAGTACTTC. Translating gives CASSLRGPIRGAETQYF.

At least ten counts were recorded for this clonotype. V gene TRBV12-3 or TRBV12-4 combines with J gene TRBJ1-1; TRBD1 might be the D (5 bases). The CDR3 totals 14 residues. V lost 5 bases to trimming and J lost 0 bases, with 10 bases between them. Here the CDR3 reads CASSRGVMNTEAFF. DNA of the CDR3: TGTGCCAGCAGTAGAGGGGTCATGAACACTGAAGCTTTCTTT.

Only a few counts were recorded for this clonotype. DNA of the CDR3: TGTGCCAGCAGCTTAATGCTAGCGGTCACAGATACGCAGTATTTT. As protein: CASSLMLAVTDTQYF. The V call is TRBV7-2, the J call TRBJ2-3; 7 nucleotides agree with TRBD2. CDR1 and CDR2 from the germline V gene are SGHTA and FQGNSA. V lost 2 bases to trimming and J lost 2 bases; unmatched junction nucleotides: 4. The CDR3 totals 15 residues.